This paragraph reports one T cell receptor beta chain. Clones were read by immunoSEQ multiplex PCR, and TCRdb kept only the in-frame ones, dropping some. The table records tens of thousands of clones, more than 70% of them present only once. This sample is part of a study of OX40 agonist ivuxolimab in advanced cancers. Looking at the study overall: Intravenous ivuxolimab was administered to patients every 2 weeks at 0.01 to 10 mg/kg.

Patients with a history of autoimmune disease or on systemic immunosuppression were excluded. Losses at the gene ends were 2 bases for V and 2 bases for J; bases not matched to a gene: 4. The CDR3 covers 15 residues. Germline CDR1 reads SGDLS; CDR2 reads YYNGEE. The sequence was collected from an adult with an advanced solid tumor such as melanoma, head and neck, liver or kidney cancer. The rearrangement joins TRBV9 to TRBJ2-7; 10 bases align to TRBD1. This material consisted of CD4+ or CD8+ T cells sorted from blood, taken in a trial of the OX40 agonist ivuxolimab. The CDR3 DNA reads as TGTGCCAGCAGCGTTTCGGGACAGGGGCCCTACGAGCAGTACTTC. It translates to CASSVSGQGPYEQYF. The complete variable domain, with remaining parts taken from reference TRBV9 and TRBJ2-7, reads DSGVTQTPKHLITATGQRVTLRCSPRSGDLSVYWYQQSLDQGLQFLIQYYNGEERAKGNILERFSAQQFPDLHSELNLSSLELGDSALYFCASSVSGQGPYEQYFGPGTRLTVT.